This T cell receptor (beta chain) was found in a study of blood T cells in healthy people across ages. Study findings and constraints: Older individuals had lower TCR beta diversity per million T cells (the decline was roughly linear). Percentage of naive T cells showed a strong correlation with TCR beta diversity.

It was with a sample-barcoded 5' primer and a J-beta primer mix that a second PCR of about 6 to 12 cycles was run. Every cDNA molecule carried a tag from a template-switch adaptor bearing 12 random nucleotides. The study obtained at least 2.5 million CDR3-containing paired-end reads from every sample. Each CDR3 protein gets one entry after TCRdb re-called the 5' RACE reads with MiXCR. The sample has about 730,000 distinct CDR3 sequences; 35% to 45% are singletons. For this clonotype: Its target is not known.

The CDR3 is 15 residues long. In germline, CDR1 is SGHRS, CDR2 YFSETQ. Material for sequencing was blood. This sequence joins TRBV5-1 and TRBJ2-1; D may be TRBD2 (5 bases). The tail of the sequence fits TRBJ2-7 better, so the J call may be wrong. The TCR was taken from a woman aged 55-75 years in good health. The CDR3 loop is CASSLRAGLANEQYF. The CDR3 nucleotides are TGCGCCAGCAGCTTGCGGGCGGGTCTGGCCAATGAGCAGTACTTC.